This entry lists 19 T cell receptor beta chains sequenced from one sample in a study of CD4 T cells in relation to SARS-CoV-2 and coronaviruses. Sequencing used immunoSEQ multiplex PCR; TCRdb keeps in-frame clones, though not all of them. The sample consists of some 30,000 clones, about 76% of them appearing once. No antigen is known for these receptors. Unexposed donor CD4+ T cells date from about 2011-2018, before the COVID-19 pandemic. After 10 to 11 days of culture, CD4+ T cells were isolated. Sequenced: CD4+ T cells from PBMCs, cultured in vitro. These receptors were taken from a human donor in good health.

The rearrangement joins TRBV29-1 to TRBJ1-3; D not certain. V dropped 6 bases and J dropped 0 bases, with 6 bases sitting between them. CDR1 and CDR2 (germline): SQVTM, ANQGSEA. There are 12 residues in the CDR3. The CDR3 DNA follows: TGCAGCGTACGAGACTCTGGAAACACCATATATTTT. It codes for CSVRDSGNTIYF.

The chain uses TRBV2 and TRBJ2-5, with D possibly being TRBD1 (6 bases). V was shortened by 8 bases and J by 6 bases, with 19 bases between the two germline ends. The CDR3 has 14 amino acids. Germline V gene sequence: CDR1 SNHLY, CDR2 FYNNEI. This chain's CDR3 is CASGALLGGQTQYF. The DNA of the CDR3 is TGTGCCAGCGGCGCGCTTTTAGGGGGTCAGACCCAGTACTTC. The full variable domain, in which reference TRBV2 and TRBJ2-5 provide the parts outside the CDR3, is EPEVTQTPSHQVTQMGQEVILRCVPISNHLYFYWYRQILGQKVEFLVSFYNNEISEKSEIFDDQFSVERPDGSNFTLKIRSTKLEDSAMYFCASGALLGGQTQYFGPGTRLLVL.

The chain carries TRBV2 and TRBJ2-5; the D gene is possibly TRBD2 (5 bases). Germline values: CDR1 SNHLY, CDR2 FYNNEI. Trimming removed 5 bases from V and 3 bases from J, with 16 bases in between. The CDR3 covers 15 residues. CDR3 bases: TGTGCCAGCAGTCGGAGCAGATTGAGGGAAGAGACCCAGTACTTC. This sequence encodes CASSRSRLREETQYF.

V usage is TRBV30 and J usage is TRBJ2-1, with 9 bases matching TRBD1. The V segment lost 6 bases and the J segment 8 bases; nucleotides outside the gene matches: 8. CDR1 GTSNPN and CDR2 SVGIG come from the germline V gene (reference sequence). This CDR3 has 13 residues. In DNA form, the CDR3 reads TGTGCCTGTCCCCGGGACAGGGTAGATGAGCAGTTCTTC. Translating it yields CACPRDRVDEQFF.

The chain combines TRBV5-6 with TRBJ1-4, with a tentative D call TRBD1 (6 bases). This CDR3 spans 17 amino acids. V lost 2 bases and J lost 5, with 19 bases in between. Germline V CDR1 and CDR2: SGHDT, YYEEEE. The CDR3 bases are TGTGCCAGCAGCTTAGGGACTCGAGGACAGATCAATGAAAAACTGTTTTTT. This sequence encodes CASSLGTRGQINEKLFF.

The V call is TRBV30, the J call TRBJ1-2, with D unresolved. V lost 3 bases and J lost 7, with 15 bases in between. The CDR3 sequence is 13 residues long. Germline V gene data show CDR1 as GTSNPN and CDR2 as SVGIG (reference sequence). Here the CDR3 reads CAWSLERRVGYTF. Here the CDR3 DNA reads TGTGCCTGGAGCCTTGAGCGGAGGGTTGGCTACACCTTC. The full variable domain, with the rest looked up from reference TRBV30 and TRBJ1-2, is SQTIHQWPATLVQPVGSPLSLECTVEGTSNPNLYWYRQAAGRGLQLLFYSVGIGQISSEVPQNLSASRPQDRQFILSSKKLLLSDSGFYLCAWSLERRVGYTFGSGTRLTVV.

V and J are TRBV27 and TRBJ2-2; possibly TRBD1 for D (6 bases). The V gene lost 4 bases and the J gene lost 4 bases, with 10 bases spanning the gap. The CDR3 is 14 amino acids. CDR1 and CDR2 from the germline V gene are MNHEY and SMNVEV (reference sequence). As DNA, the CDR3 is TGTGCCAGCAGTTCCAACAGGGTCACCGGGGAGCTGTTTTTT. Amino acids: CASSSNRVTGELFF.

The genes are TRBV19 and TRBJ1-3; 8 positions match TRBD1. Trimming removed 6 bases from V and 8 bases from J; junction bases left unmatched: 9. CDR1 LNHDA and CDR2 SQIVND come from the germline V gene (reference sequence). CDR3 length: 14 residues. CDR3 region: CASRSGTGGHTIYF. For the CDR3, the DNA is TGTGCCAGTAGGTCCGGGACAGGTGGTCACACCATATATTTT.

The chain links TRBV29-1 to TRBJ2-7, with 7 positions matching TRBD1. This CDR3 spans 14 amino acids. J was trimmed by 0 bases and V by 6 bases; bases with no gene match: 8. Looked up from germline, CDR1 is SQVTM and CDR2 is ANQGSEA. The CDR3 protein is CSVERGPSSYEQYF. DNA for the CDR3: TGCAGCGTGGAAAGGGGGCCTAGCTCCTACGAGCAGTACTTC.

V is TRBV18 and J is TRBJ2-7, with TRBD1 identical over 8 bases. V lost 0 bases to trimming and J lost 4 bases; unmatched junction nucleotides: 5. In germline, CDR1 is KGHSH, CDR2 LQKENI. The CDR3 totals 15 residues. CDR3 protein: CASSPPARGPYEQYF. The CDR3, as DNA: TGTGCCAGCTCACCACCGGCCAGGGGGCCTTACGAGCAGTACTTC.

The table lists this clone with a few counts. The chain joins TRBV2 to TRBJ2-2; D unresolved. CDR3 length: 14 amino acids. Trimming took off 5 bases at V and 2 bases at J, with 9 bases between the two ends. Germline V gene sequence: CDR1 SNHLY, CDR2 FYNNEI. CDR3 nucleotide sequence: TGTGCCAGCAGTTTTGACGGCAACACCGGGGAGCTGTTTTTT. Amino acid sequence: CASSFDGNTGELFF.

This clone was found a few times. This chain links TRBV25-1 with TRBJ1-1; D gene uncertain. Germline assignment: CDR1 MGHDK and CDR2 SYGVNS. The CDR3 covers 18 residues. V lost 7 bases, J lost 1 base, and 25 bases lay in between. The CDR3 DNA follows: TGTGCCAGCACCCCCTTGGGCGCGGAGGCCGATCGGAACACTGAAGCTTTCTTT. Encoded protein: CASTPLGAEADRNTEAFF.

The rearrangement links TRBV30 to TRBJ1-2; tentatively, D is TRBD1 (5 bases). V dropped 1 base and J dropped 8 bases, with 17 bases sitting between them. This CDR3 is built from 14 residues. Germline V gene sequence: CDR1 GTSNPN, CDR2 SVGIG (reference sequence). CDR3 nucleotides: TGTGCCTGGAGTGATGCGGGCAGGGTGACAGGCTACACCTTC. This sequence encodes CAWSDAGRVTGYTF.

This clone was detected only a few times. The chain joins TRBV6-1 to TRBJ1-4, with 9 bases matching TRBD1. Germline CDR1 is MNHNS and CDR2 is SASEGT. The CDR3 spans 16 residues. The J segment lost 5 bases and the V segment lost 0 bases, leaving 4 bases of the junction unmatched. This CDR3 reads CASSEAITGGNEKLFF. Written as DNA, the CDR3 is TGTGCCAGCAGTGAAGCTATTACAGGGGGCAATGAAAAACTGTTTTTT.

V is TRBV7-9 and J is TRBJ2-1; D might be TRBD2 (5 bases). Germline assignment: CDR1 SEHNR and CDR2 FQNEAQ (reference sequence). The V and J ends lost 0 bases and 6 bases respectively, with 12 bases between them. CDR3 length equals 15 residues. This CDR3 reads CASSLAKERTNEQFF. CDR3 sequence (DNA): TGTGCCAGCAGCTTAGCGAAAGAGCGGACCAATGAGCAGTTCTTC.

The rearrangement joins TRBV5-1 to TRBJ2-3; D perhaps matches TRBD2 (6 bases). The CDR3 covers 15 residues. Trimming cost V 4 bases and J 5 bases, with 17 bases left between them. Germline V gene data show CDR1 as SGHRS and CDR2 as YFSETQ. CDR3 loop: CASSMGRGNGDTQYF. The CDR3 region has the DNA TGCGCCAGCAGCATGGGACGGGGGAATGGAGATACGCAGTATTTT.

This sequence joins TRBV28 and TRBJ2-7; D is ambiguous. Trimming cost V 3 bases and J 2 bases, with 11 bases left between them. Germline loops: CDR1 MDHEN, CDR2 SYDVKM. CDR3 length: 14 amino acids. The CDR3 region is CASSFPGNAYEQYF. The DNA of the CDR3 is TGTGCCAGCAGTTTCCCAGGAAACGCCTACGAGCAGTACTTC.

The CDR3 nucleotides read TGTGCCAGCAGTTACGGGCGGGGGCGAACCACTCGCCCTACTTCCTACGAGCAGTACTTC. Translating gives CASSYGRGRTTRPTSYEQYF. V and J are TRBV6-2 or TRBV6-3 and TRBJ2-7, with a tentative D call TRBD2 (7 bases). CDR3 length: 20 amino acids. Trimming removed 2 bases at V and 1 base at J, with 27 bases between. Germline-derived CDR1 and CDR2 are MNHEY and SVGEGT.

The rearrangement joins TRBV19 to TRBJ1-1; D not certain. V dropped 7 bases and J dropped 6 bases, with 21 bases sitting between them. The CDR3 is 15 residues long. In germline, CDR1 is LNHDA, CDR2 SQIVND (reference sequence). The CDR3: CASIAFPPFSSEAFF. The CDR3 coding sequence is TGTGCCAGTATAGCTTTCCCGCCGTTTTCTTCTGAAGCTTTCTTT.